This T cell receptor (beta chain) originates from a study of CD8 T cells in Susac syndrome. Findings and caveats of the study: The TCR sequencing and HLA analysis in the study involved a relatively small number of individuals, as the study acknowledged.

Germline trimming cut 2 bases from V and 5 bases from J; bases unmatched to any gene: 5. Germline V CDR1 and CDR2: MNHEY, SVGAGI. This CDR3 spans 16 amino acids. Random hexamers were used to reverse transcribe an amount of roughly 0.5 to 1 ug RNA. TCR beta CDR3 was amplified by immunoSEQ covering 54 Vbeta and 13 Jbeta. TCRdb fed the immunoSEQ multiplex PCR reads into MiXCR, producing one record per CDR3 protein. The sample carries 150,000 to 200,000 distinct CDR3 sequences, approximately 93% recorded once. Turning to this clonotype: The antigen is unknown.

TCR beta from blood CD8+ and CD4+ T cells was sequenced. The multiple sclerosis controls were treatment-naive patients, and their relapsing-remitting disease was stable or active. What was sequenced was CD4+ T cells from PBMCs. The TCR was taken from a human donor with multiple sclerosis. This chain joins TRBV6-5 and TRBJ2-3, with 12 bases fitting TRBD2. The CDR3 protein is CASSYLLAGGRDTQYF. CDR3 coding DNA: TGTGCCAGCAGTTACCTACTAGCGGGAGGCCGAGATACGCAGTATTTT.